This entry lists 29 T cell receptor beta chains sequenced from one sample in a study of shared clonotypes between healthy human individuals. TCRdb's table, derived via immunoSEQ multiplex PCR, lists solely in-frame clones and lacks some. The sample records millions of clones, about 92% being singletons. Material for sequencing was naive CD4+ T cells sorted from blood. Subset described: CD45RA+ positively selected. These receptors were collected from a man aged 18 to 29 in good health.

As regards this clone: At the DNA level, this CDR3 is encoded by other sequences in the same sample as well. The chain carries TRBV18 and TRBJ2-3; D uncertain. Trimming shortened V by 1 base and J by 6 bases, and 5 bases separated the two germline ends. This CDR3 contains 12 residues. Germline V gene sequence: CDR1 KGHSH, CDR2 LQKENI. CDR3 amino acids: CASSPQADTQYF. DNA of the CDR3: TGTGCCAGCTCACCACAGGCGGATACGCAGTATTTT.

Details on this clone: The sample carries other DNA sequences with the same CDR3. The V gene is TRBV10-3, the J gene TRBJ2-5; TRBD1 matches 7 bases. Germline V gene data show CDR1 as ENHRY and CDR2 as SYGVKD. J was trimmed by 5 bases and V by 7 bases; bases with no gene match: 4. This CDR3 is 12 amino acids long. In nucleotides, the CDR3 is TGTGCCATCAAGGGGGCAGACGAGACCCAGTACTTC. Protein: CAIKGADETQYF.

CDR3 in amino acids: CASSPGTPPEAFF. The CDR3 DNA follows: TGTGCCAGCAGCCCCGGGACTCCCCCAGAGGCTTTCTTT. V and J are TRBV9 and TRBJ1-1; weak D call: TRBD1 (5 bases). The V and J ends lost 4 bases and 11 bases respectively, with 18 bases between them. This CDR3 region has 13 residues. Germline V gene data show CDR1 as SGDLS and CDR2 as YYNGEE. The variable domain in full, completed from reference TRBV9 and TRBJ1-1, reads DSGVTQTPKHLITATGQRVTLRCSPRSGDLSVYWYQQSLDQGLQFLIQYYNGEERAKGNILERFSAQQFPDLHSELNLSSLELGDSALYFCASSPGTPPEAFFGQGTRLTVV.

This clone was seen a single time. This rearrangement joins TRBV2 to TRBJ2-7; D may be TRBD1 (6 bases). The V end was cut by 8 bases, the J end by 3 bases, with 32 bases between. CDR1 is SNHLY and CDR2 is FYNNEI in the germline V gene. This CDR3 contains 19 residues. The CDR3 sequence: CASSVSGDRRVVISYEQYF. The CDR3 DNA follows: TGTGCCAGCTCTGTAAGTGGTGACAGGCGGGTGGTAATCAGCTACGAGCAGTACTTC.

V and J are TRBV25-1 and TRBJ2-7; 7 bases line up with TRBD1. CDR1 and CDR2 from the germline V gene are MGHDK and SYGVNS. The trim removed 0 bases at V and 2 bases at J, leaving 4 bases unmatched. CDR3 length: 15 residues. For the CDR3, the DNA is TGTGCCAGCAGTGAATACGGGACAGCCACCTACGAGCAGTACTTC. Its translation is CASSEYGTATYEQYF.

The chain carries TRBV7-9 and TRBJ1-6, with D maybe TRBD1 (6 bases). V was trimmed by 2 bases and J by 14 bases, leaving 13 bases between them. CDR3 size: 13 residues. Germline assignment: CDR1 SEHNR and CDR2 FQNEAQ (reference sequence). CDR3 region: CASSLSSGEALHF. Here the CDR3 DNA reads TGTGCCAGCAGCTTATCTTCAGGGGAGGCCCTCCACTTT.

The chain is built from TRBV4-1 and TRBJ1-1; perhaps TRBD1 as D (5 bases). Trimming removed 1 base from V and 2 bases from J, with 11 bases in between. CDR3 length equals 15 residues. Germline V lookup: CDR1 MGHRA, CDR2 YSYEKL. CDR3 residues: CASSQVPGYNTEAFF. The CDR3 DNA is TGCGCCAGCAGCCAAGTCCCAGGGTACAACACTGAAGCTTTCTTT.

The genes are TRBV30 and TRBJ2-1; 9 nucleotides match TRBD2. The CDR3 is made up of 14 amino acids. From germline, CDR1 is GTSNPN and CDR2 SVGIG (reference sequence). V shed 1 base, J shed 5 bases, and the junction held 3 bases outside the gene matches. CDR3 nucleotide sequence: TGTGCCTGGAGTGGCGGGAGGGGACACAATGAGCAGTTCTTC. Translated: CAWSGGRGHNEQFF.

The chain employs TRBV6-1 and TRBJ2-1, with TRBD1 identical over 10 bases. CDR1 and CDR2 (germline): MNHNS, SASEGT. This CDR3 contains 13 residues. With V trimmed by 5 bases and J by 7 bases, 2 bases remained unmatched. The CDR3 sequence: CASSRTGGNEQFF. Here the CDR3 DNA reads TGTGCCAGCAGTCGGACAGGGGGTAATGAGCAGTTCTTC.

The CDR3: CASSKALGGRGDNSPLHF. The CDR3, as DNA: TGTGCCAGCAGCAAAGCGCTTGGGGGCAGGGGAGATAATTCACCCCTCCACTTT. The chain is built from TRBV21-1 and TRBJ1-6; the D call of TRBD1 is as the table states it, not checked on the DNA. TRBV21-1 is a pseudogene. The CDR3 covers 18 residues.

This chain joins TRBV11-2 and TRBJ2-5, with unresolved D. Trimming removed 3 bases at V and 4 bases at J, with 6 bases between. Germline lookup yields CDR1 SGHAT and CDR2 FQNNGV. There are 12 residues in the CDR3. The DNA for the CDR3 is TGTGCCAGCAGCTTCTGGTCAGAGACCCAGTACTTC. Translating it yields CASSFWSETQYF.

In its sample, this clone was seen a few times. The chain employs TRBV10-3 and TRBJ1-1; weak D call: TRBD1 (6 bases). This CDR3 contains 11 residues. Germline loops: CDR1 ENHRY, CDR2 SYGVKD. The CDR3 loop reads CATRGNTEAFF. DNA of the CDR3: TGTGCAACGAGGGGGAATACTGAAGCTTTCTTT.

The CDR3 region is CARNPGGHQPQHF. The CDR3 DNA sequence: TGTGCCCGAAACCCAGGGGGGCATCAGCCCCAGCATTTT. The chain couples TRBV5-3 to TRBJ1-5; 7 positions agree with TRBD1. TRBV5-3 is labeled an ORF, and its function is uncertain. V dropped 10 bases and J dropped 5; count of bases not matched to a gene: 9. The CDR3 sequence is 13 residues long.

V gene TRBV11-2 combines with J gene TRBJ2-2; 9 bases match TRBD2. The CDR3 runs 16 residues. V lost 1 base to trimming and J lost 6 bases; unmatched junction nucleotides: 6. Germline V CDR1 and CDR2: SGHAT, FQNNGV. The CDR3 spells CASSLGLAGLAGELFF. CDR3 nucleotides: TGTGCCAGCAGCTTAGGTCTAGCGGGATTAGCCGGGGAGCTGTTTTTT.

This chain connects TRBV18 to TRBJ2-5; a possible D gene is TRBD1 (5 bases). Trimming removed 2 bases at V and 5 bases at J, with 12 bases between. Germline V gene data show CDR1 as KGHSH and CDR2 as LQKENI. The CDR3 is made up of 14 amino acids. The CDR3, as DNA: TGTGCCAGCTCACCATATCCAGGGATGGAGACCCAGTACTTC. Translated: CASSPYPGMETQYF.

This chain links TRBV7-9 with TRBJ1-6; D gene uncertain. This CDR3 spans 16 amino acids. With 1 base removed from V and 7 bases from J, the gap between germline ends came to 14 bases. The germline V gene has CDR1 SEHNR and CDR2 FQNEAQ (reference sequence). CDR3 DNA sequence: TGTGCCAGCAGCTTAGGCTCCGGGAGCCCCAATTCACCCCTCCACTTT. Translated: CASSLGSGSPNSPLHF.

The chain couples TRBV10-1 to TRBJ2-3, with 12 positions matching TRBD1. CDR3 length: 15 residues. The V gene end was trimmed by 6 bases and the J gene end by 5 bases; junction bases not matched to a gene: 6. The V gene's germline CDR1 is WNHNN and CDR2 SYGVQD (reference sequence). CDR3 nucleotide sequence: TGCGCCAGCAGATGCCGGGACAGGGGGCAAGATACGCAGTATTTT. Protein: CASRCRDRGQDTQYF.

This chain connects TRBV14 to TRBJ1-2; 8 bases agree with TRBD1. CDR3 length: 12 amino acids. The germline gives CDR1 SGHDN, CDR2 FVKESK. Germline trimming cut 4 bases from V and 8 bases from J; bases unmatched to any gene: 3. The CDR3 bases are TGTGCCAGCAGCCTGGACAGGGCGGGCTACACCTTC. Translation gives CASSLDRAGYTF.

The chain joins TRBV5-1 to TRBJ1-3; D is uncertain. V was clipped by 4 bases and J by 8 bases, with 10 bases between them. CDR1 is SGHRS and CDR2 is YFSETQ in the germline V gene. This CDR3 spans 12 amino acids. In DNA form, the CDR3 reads TGCGCCAGCAGCCCCCCTTCGGACACCATATATTTT. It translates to CASSPPSDTIYF. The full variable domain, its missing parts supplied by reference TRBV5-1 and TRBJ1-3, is KAGVTQTPRYLIKTRGQQVTLSCSPISGHRSVSWYQQTPGQGLQFLFEYFSETQRNKGNFPGRFSGRQFSNSRSEMNVSTLELGDSALYLCASSPPSDTIYFGEGSWLTVV.

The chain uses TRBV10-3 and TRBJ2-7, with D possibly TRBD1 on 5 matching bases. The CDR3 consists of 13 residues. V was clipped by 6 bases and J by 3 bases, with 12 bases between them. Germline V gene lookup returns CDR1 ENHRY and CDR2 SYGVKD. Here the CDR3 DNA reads TGTGCCATCAGAGAAAACCAGGGCTACGAGCAGTACTTC. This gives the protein CAIRENQGYEQYF.

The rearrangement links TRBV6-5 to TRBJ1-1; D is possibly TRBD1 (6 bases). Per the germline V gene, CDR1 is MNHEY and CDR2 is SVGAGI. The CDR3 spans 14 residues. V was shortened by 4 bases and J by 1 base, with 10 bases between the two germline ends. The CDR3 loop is CASSSDRRNTEAFF. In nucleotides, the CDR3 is TGTGCCAGCAGTTCCGACAGGAGGAACACTGAAGCTTTCTTT.

In DNA form, the CDR3 reads TGTGCCAGCTCATCGGGACAGGGGGCGCGAGAGACCCAGTACTTC. Encoded protein: CASSSGQGARETQYF. The chain has TRBV18 and TRBJ2-5; 12 bases agree with TRBD1. The CDR3 extends over 15 amino acids. Germline V CDR1 and CDR2: KGHSH, LQKENI. V lost 5 bases to trimming and J lost 4 bases; unmatched junction nucleotides: 5.

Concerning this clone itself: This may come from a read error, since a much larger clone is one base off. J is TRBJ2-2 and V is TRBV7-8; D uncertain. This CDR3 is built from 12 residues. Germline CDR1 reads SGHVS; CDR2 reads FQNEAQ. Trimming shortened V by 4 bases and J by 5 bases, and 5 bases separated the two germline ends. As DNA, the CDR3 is TGTGCCAGCAGCTCCGGGACCGGGGAGCTGTTTTTT. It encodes CASSSGTGELFF.

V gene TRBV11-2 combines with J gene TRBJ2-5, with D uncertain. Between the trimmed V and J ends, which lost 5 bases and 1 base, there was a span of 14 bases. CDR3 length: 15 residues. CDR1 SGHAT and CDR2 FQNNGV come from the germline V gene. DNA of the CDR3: TGTGCCAGCAGCCCCAGAGGACGCGCCCAAGAGACCCAGTACTTC. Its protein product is CASSPRGRAQETQYF.

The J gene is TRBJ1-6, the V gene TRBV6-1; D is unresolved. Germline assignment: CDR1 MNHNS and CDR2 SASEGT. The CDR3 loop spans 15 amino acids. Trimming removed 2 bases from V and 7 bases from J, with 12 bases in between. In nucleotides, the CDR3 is TGTGCCAGCAGTGAATTCGGACGGATAAATTCACCCCTCCACTTT. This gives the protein CASSEFGRINSPLHF.

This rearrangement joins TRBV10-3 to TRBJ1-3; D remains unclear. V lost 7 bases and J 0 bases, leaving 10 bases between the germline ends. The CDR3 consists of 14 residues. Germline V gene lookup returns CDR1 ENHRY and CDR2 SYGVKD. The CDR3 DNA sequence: TGTGCCATCAATCCGGCCACCTCTGGAAACACCATATATTTT. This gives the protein CAINPATSGNTIYF.

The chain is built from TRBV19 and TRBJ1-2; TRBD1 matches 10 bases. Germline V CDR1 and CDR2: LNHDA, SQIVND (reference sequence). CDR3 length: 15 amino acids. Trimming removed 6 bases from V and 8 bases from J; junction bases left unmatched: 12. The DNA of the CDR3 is TGTGCCAGTAGCATGCCCGACAGGGGGCCAGGAGGCTACACCTTC. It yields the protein CASSMPDRGPGGYTF. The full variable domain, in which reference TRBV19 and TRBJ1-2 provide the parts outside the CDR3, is DGGITQSPKYLFRKEGQNVTLSCEQNLNHDAMYWYRQDPGQGLRLIYYSQIVNDFQKGDIAEGYSVSREKKESFPLTVTSAQKNPTAFYLCASSMPDRGPGGYTFGSGTRLTVV.

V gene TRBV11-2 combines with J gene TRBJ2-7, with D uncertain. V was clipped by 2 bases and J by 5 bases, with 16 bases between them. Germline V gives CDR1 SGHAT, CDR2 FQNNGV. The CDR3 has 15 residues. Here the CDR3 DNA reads TGTGCCAGCAGCTTATCCGACCCGATTAGCAACGAGCAGTACTTC. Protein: CASSLSDPISNEQYF. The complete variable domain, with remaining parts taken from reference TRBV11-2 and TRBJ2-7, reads EAGVAQSPRYKIIEKRQSVAFWCNPISGHATLYWYQQILGQGPKLLIQFQNNGVVDDSQLPKDRFSAERLKGVDSTLKIQPAKLEDSAVYLCASSLSDPISNEQYFGPGTRLTVT.

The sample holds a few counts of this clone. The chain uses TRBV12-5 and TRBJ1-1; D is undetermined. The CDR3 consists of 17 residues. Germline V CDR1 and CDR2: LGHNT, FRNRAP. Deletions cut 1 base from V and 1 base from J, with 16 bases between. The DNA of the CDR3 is TGTGCTAGTGGTTTGGCACCCAAGGACTCTTCGAACACTGAAGCTTTCTTT. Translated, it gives CASGLAPKDSSNTEAFF.